Sequencing of this T cell receptor (beta chain) was carried out in a study of cytomegalovirus exposure and HLA in healthy donors (dated 2017 in TCRdb). For the study in its entirety: In an earlier analysis of about 560 of the donors, under 300 Gb of sequence data and some 120 million unique TCR beta sequences from 150 million to 200 million T cells were reported. Several DR-DQ haplotypes were treated as single units for association and clustering because of strong linkage in the cohort. Donor age, sex, ethnicity and CMV serostatus were compiled together with the repertoire data. Approximately 300 gigabases of sequencing data and about 92 million unique TCR sequences made up an early release that covered 500 to 650 HLA-typed donors. The study used immunosequencing to profile the T cell repertoires of 666 subjects and linked those repertoires to cytomegalovirus serostatus. In a later genetic analysis, genome-wide SNP genotypes for about 60% of the 666 donors were used, and that subset was treated as a discovery cohort. On average, roughly 240,000 unique TCR beta nucleotide sequences were sequenced per donor among 300 to 500 genotyped donors of the cohort, with roughly 18% of those sequences being non-productive. In an earlier analysis of a few hundred of the donors, high-throughput TCR beta sequencing was used to judge whether each TCR beta V gene segment behaved as functional or pseudogenic. Rather than using new phenotypic data, the later analysis identified candidate immune exposures from TCR beta sequences and from how often those sequences occurred across donors. The study was designed to test whether signatures of past pathogen exposure could be identified by cataloging public T cell receptors. Among the roughly 410 genotyped donors, approximately 81% belonged to the genetic ancestry cluster associated with self-reported Caucasian donors. To study patterns of TCR occurrence, a later analysis re-analyzed previously published TCR beta repertoires from 700 or so donors and added high-resolution HLA genotyping. HLA typing covered class I and class II loci at four-digit resolution. Every repertoire in the discovery cohort had been generated on one and the same sequencing platform. The number of typed donors differed by locus: roughly 620-640 for A, B, C, DRB1 and DQB1; approximately 540 for DQA1; around 610 for DPA1; and some 470 for DPB1. In addition to the first cohort of 666 subjects, a separate validation cohort of about 120 different subjects was used. To predict cytomegalovirus infection status, the study combined high-throughput TCR immunosequencing, statistical association of individual TCRs with disease status, and machine learning. Broader findings and caveats from the paper: The study gave a list of 150 to 200 TCR beta chains associated with cytomegalovirus. The 87-base-pair reads could not distinguish some IMGT-functional V segments, including TRBV6-2 and TRBV6-3, so those segments were excluded. An earlier analysis of approximately 590 of the donors showed that most TCR beta V segments appeared in productive rearrangements either about 90% or about 30% of the time, which broadly matched IMGT annotations. In a later genetic analysis, fewer N-insertions in productive TCRs were reported among donors in an Asian-associated ancestry cluster than the 666-donor mean. In a later analysis, HLA-associated TCR beta chains were found to be more clonally expanded and to have lower generation probabilities than equally common non-associated chains. According to a later analysis, parvovirus B19, influenza, CMV and Epstein-Barr virus appeared linked to several top co-occurrence clusters. CMV serostatus was the only immune exposure information available for the cohort. V-gene and J-gene trimming of TCR beta chains was associated with a missense DCLRE1C variant in a later genetic analysis, and the association was replicated in an independent cohort. According to a later analysis, most CMV-associated TCR beta chains appeared to be HLA-restricted, and the HLA associations seemed to be driven largely by CMV exposure. According to a later analysis, TCR association rates differed among HLA loci, with DRB1 alleles showing the most associated TCRs and HLA-C alleles showing the fewest. Linkage disequilibrium might explain the correlated functional status among segregating V segments, but an unknown experimental factor could not be ruled out. The classifier was reported to diagnose cytomegalovirus status with high specificity and sensitivity in both the original cohort and the validation cohort. Most TCR sequences were seen in very few donors, while some public TCRs were found in many individuals. This cohort had only TCR beta chains sequenced, and the lack of alpha or paired-chain data limited which features could be detected. In a later analysis, over 15,000 TCR beta sequences were associated with specific HLA alleles at a false discovery rate of 0.05. The sequencing pipeline was judged likely to have produced a cluster of highly shared sequence variants as a technical artifact. When HLA alleles, especially DR and DQ, strongly co-occurred, attributing TCR associations to individual alleles was difficult. The authors suggested that the approach could potentially be extended to other disease states and immunological phenotypes. In vitro tests confirmed that three of the cytomegalovirus-associated TCR beta chains recognize cytomegalovirus antigens. Because some donors lacked HLA typing at each locus, the association tests relied only on the typed subset. The presence/absence analyses assumed that sequencing depth was roughly uniform across donors, and that assumption may not be true. Because counts were too low, 15 to 20 rarely observed V segments, including chromosome 9 orphons, were excluded from the earlier analysis of 587 of the donors. A further reported finding was that TCR beta sequences accurately predicted the HLA-A and HLA-B alleles for most subjects in the first cohort.

As to this clone: Its antigen remains undetermined. Per-nucleotide qualities are absent, and no much larger clonotype sits a single base away.

The CDR3 spans 15 residues, from the cysteine through the phenylalanine. Just the 45-base CDR3 DNA is kept, in frame starting at base 1. Compared with germline, V lacks 0 bases and J lacks 5 bases; bases without a gene match: 6. CDR1 and CDR2 are read off the germline V gene as SQVTM and ANQGSEA. The library came from the immunoSEQ multiplex PCR assay. For the multiplex PCR, a mixture combining 60 forward primers for TCR Vbeta segments and 13 reverse primers for TCR Jbeta segments was used. Amplification of the CDR3 region of rearranged TCR beta genes was performed with a multiplex PCR assay on genomic DNA. On the Illumina HiSeq System, the amplified TCR beta libraries were sequenced as 87-base-pair reads. The original methods were these. In a later analysis, some 80 million unique TCR beta chains were counted across the 650 to 750 repertoires, and approximately 11 million of these chains were shared by at least two donors. To remove PCR and sequencing errors, raw reads were error-corrected and collapsed into unique sequences using a nearest-neighbor algorithm that merged closely related sequences. Alignment of CDR3 sequences to IMGT reference sequences was used to assign V, D and J gene segments. For a sequence to be retained, a match of at least six nucleotides was required to both a V gene segment and a J gene segment. A rearrangement counted as productive if the CDR3 had no stop codons and remained in frame with V and J, and every other rearrangement counted as non-productive. Following IMGT convention, CDR3 was defined as the stretch from the second conserved V-encoded cysteine up to the conserved J-encoded phenylalanine. Sequences without an unambiguous match to a single V gene segment were excluded from the earlier analysis of several hundred of the donors. In an earlier analysis of more than 500 of the donors, a V segment was called functional when productive rearrangements were above 56.7%, and segregating when the standard deviation between donors exceeded 5%. To diagnose cytomegalovirus status from the catalog of TCR beta chain sequences, a statistical classification framework was built. In a later analysis, TCR nucleotide sequences were compared against IMGT/GENE-DB human TR gene sequences so that V and J genes could be assigned. A later analysis assigned CDR3 sequences and most-parsimonious VDJ recombination scenarios with the TCRdist pipeline. In a later analysis, each TCR beta chain was defined by its CDR3 amino acid sequence together with its V-gene family, and reads without a unique V-gene family were excluded. A later analysis removed several hundred highly shared, low-generation-probability nucleotide sequences to deal with suspected cross-contamination and a sequencing artifact. A later analysis calculated a clonal expansion index for each public chain from normalized within-repertoire ranks of inferred template counts. A later analysis computed generation probabilities with a VDJ recombination model fitted to out-of-frame rearrangements, and checked the results against IGoR. Hypergeometric tests were used in a later analysis to score TCR-TCR, TCR-HLA and TCR-CMV co-occurrence, with a repertoire-size bias correction applied to the TCR pairs. In a later analysis, false discovery rates were estimated by permuting HLA or CMV assignments 20 times. In a later analysis, co-occurring TCRs were grouped using DBSCAN, with TCRdist sequence similarity added in when clustering inside HLA-allele-positive subsets. Repertoires with fewer than 30,000 or more than 120,000 public chains, plus five repertoires with anomalous nucleotide sharing, were excluded from co-occurrence clustering. In its TCRdb copy, this immuneACCESS table keeps in-frame sequences only and misses some clones. Where compared with another copy, unresolved V genes explain less than half of these, and the others have no known cause. The V and J calls and clone size come from that table; D and trimming were worked out from the DNA. Recorded for this sample are around 81,000 clones; 55% to 75% of them occurred a single time. Of the sample, around 5.8% falls within the top ten clones.

In total, just over 650 healthy bone marrow donors made up the cohort. All cohort members were sampled while nominally healthy, although unrecorded immune exposures were likely present. The donor tested CMV seropositive, placing the donor among the roughly 270 seropositive members of the cohort. Each donor provided a peripheral blood sample, and peripheral blood mononuclear cells were used for TCR beta sequencing. Genomic DNA was extracted from the blood cell samples with the Qiagen DNeasy Blood Extraction Kit. The source is a man aged 30-40 years in good health and CMV-seropositive. Sequencing input: PBMCs. The sequence links TRBV29-1 to TRBJ2-1; TRBD1 lines up with 8 middle nucleotides. The DNA sequence is TGCAGCGTTGAAGAAGACAGGGGTTGGGACAATGAGCAGTTCTTC. Its product reads: CSVEEDRGWDNEQFF.